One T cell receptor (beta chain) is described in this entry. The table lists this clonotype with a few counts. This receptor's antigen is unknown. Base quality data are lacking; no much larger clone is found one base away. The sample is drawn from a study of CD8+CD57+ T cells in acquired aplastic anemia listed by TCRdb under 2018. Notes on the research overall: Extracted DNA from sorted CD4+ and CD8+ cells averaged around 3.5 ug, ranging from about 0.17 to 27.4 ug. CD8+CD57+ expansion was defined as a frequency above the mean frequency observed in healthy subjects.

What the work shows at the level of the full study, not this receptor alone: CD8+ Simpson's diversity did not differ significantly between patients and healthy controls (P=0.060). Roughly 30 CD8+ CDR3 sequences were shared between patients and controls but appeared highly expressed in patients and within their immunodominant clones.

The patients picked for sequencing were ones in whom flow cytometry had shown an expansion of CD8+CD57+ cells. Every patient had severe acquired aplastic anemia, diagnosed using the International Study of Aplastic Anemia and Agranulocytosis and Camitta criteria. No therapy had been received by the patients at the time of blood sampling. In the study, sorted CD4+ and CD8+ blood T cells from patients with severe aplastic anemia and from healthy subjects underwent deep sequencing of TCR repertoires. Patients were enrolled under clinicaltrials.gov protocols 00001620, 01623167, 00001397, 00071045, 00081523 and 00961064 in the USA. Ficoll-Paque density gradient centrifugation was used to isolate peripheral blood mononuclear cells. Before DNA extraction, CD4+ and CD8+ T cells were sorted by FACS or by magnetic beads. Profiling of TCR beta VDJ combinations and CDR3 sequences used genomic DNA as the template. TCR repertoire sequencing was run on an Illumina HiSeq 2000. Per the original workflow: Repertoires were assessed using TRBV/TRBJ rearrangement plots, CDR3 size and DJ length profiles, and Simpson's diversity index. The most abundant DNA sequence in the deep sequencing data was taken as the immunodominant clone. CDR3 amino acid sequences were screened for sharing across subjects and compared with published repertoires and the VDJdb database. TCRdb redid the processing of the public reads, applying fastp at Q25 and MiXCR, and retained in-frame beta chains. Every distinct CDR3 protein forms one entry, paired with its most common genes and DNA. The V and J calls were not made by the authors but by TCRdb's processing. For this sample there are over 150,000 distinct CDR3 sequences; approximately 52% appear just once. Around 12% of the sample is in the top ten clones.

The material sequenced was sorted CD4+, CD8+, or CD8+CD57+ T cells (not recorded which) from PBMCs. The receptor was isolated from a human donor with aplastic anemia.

The DNA sequence reads TGTGCCAGTAGTCTCCGGGACGGCTATGGCTACACCTTC. The translation is CASSLRDGYGYTF. The rearrangement joined TRBV19 to TRBJ1-2; TRBD1 is possibly the D segment (5 matching bases). Trimming removed 5 bases from V and 4 bases from J, leaving 11 bases between the germline ends. CDR1 and CDR2, looked up from the germline V gene (reference sequence), are LNHDA and SQIVND. Including the terminal cysteine and phenylalanine, the CDR3 comprises 13 residues. The DNA shown is the 39-base CDR3, in frame from base 1.